The rows below give T cell receptor beta chains drawn from one sample of a study of T cells after yellow fever vaccination. TCRdb re-called the 5' RACE reads with MiXCR, one entry per CDR3 protein. The data contain approximately 550,000 distinct CDR3 sequences, roughly 19% of them singletons. Here the sequenced sample was PBMCs, taken 15 days after the yellow fever booster vaccination. The receptor set was obtained from a man aged 25 to 40 who received the YFV17D yellow fever vaccine. CDR3s include the opening cysteine and the closing phenylalanine or tryptophan.

CDR3: CASSLVGANTGELFF; J: TRBJ2-2; V: TRBV5-1
CDR3: CATSRDEGETQYF; J: TRBJ2-5; V: TRBV15
CDR3: CAISEGLDRAMSEQFF; J: TRBJ2-1; V: TRBV10-3
CDR3: CSARRGGGITEAFF; J: TRBJ1-1; V: TRBV20-1
CDR3: CASSLTPTGSSYEQYF; J: TRBJ2-7; V: TRBV7-3
CDR3: CSANRLDEQYF; J: TRBJ2-7; V: TRBV20-1
CDR3: CASSYSRGNTGELFF; J: TRBJ2-2; V: TRBV6-5
CDR3: CASSLRGRLAGVWGEQFF; J: TRBJ2-1; V: TRBV28
CDR3: CASSFTPSGTNTGELFF; J: TRBJ2-2; V: TRBV5-6
CDR3: CASAREDTYEQYF; J: TRBJ2-7; V: TRBV3-1
CDR3: CASSQALARPNTDTQYF; J: TRBJ2-3; V: TRBV4-2
CDR3: CASSSGGLGAPTDTQYF; J: TRBJ2-3; V: TRBV11-2
CDR3: CASSLAESNTEAFF; J: TRBJ1-1; V: TRBV5-1
CDR3: CSARDPSETSGDTQYF; J: TRBJ2-3; V: TRBV20-1
CDR3: CASSLSGTDGNIQYF; J: TRBJ2-4; V: TRBV5-1
CDR3: CASSWVSGQGLNEQYF; J: TRBJ2-7; V: TRBV7-2
CDR3: CASRSQASSTDTQYF; J: TRBJ2-3; V: TRBV7-8
CDR3: CASSFGHSRAAYEQYF; J: TRBJ2-7; V: TRBV12-3/TRBV12-4
CDR3: CATAGQGFNEQFF; J: TRBJ2-1; V: TRBV6-6
CDR3: CASSFRDRGADTQYF; J: TRBJ2-3; V: TRBV7-2
CDR3: CSARGGGGGDYNEQFF; J: TRBJ2-1; V: TRBV20-1
CDR3: CASEPGDGSSYNEQFF; J: TRBJ2-1; V: TRBV5-1
CDR3: CASSLGLAGPVYNEQFF; J: TRBJ2-1; V: TRBV5-1
CDR3: CASSSGGKVGLYEQYF; J: TRBJ2-7; V: TRBV28
CDR3: CASSSPNRGPGANVLTF; J: TRBJ2-6; V: TRBV6-5
CDR3: CASSQDRGTQYF; J: TRBJ2-5; V: TRBV4-3
CDR3: CASSTRGGTSPYEQYF; J: TRBJ2-7; V: TRBV6-1
CDR3: CASSPSGANSYEQYF; J: TRBJ2-7; V: TRBV4-3
CDR3: CATGHGTAEQFF; J: TRBJ2-1; V: TRBV24-1
CDR3: CSASRTGSYEQYF; J: TRBJ2-7; V: TRBV20-1
CDR3: CAISEGFFSGEQFF; J: TRBJ2-1; V: TRBV10-3
CDR3: CSVQKRERGYEQYF; J: TRBJ2-7; V: TRBV29-1
CDR3: CASSSPPHGVKETQYF; J: TRBJ2-5; V: TRBV12-3/TRBV12-4
CDR3: CASSLWASGGNIQYF; J: TRBJ2-4; V: TRBV7-2
CDR3: CATSRRTGNNEQFF; J: TRBJ2-1; V: TRBV15
CDR3: CASSYGLAGRNIQYF; J: TRBJ2-4; V: TRBV6-5
CDR3: CATSDYGLAGSHEQFF; J: TRBJ2-1; V: TRBV24-1
CDR3: CASKGQKNQPQHF; J: TRBJ1-5; V: TRBV6-1